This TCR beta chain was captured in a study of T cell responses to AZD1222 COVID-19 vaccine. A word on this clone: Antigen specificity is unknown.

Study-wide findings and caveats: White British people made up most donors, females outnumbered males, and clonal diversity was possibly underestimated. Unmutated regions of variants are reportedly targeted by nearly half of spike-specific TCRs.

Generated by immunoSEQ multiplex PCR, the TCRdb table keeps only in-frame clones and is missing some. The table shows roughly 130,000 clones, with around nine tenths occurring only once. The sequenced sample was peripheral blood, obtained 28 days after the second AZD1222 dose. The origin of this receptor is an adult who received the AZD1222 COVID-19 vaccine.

CDR3 DNA: TGTGCCAGCTCACCGCGACAGGGGGCAACTAATGAAAAACTGTTTTTT. This encodes CASSPRQGATNEKLFF. The V gene is TRBV18, the J gene TRBJ1-4; 9 bases line up with TRBD1. Germline CDR1 is KGHSH and CDR2 is LQKENI. This CDR3 is 16 amino acids long. Trimming removed 3 bases from V and 0 bases from J; junction bases left unmatched: 2. The whole variable domain, filled in from reference TRBV18 and TRBJ1-4, reads NAGVMQNPRHLVRRRGQEARLRCSPMKGHSHVYWYRQLPEEGLKFMVYLQKENIIDESGMPKERFSAEFPKEGPSILRIQQVVRGDSAAYFCASSPRQGATNEKLFFGSGTQLSVL.